This TCR beta chain was recovered during a study of T-cell reconstitution after alpha-beta-depleted transplantation in children. Unique molecular identifiers were used in preparing the TCRbeta library. Each CDR3 protein is one row after TCRdb ran MiXCR on the PCR reads. The sample records about 340,000 distinct CDR3 sequences, 13% being singletons. In its sample, this clonotype was seen many times. This TCR was recovered from a human donor who donated a stem cell graft to a child with Fanconi anemia. The source material was PBMCs, sampled from the stem cell graft.

CDR3 in amino acids: CSGDGYTF. The CDR3 DNA reads as TGCAGCGGAGACGGCTACACCTTC. This chain connects TRBV29-1 to TRBJ1-2; no reliable D call. V was shortened by 7 bases and J by 8 bases, with 5 bases between the two germline ends. The CDR3 has 8 amino acids. Germline values: CDR1 SQVTM, CDR2 ANQGSEA.